The rows below give T cell receptor beta chains drawn from one sample of a study of cytomegalovirus exposure and HLA in healthy donors. Assay: immunoSEQ multiplex PCR; the TCRdb copy retains only in-frame clones and omits some. The table shows 60,000 to 70,000 clones, with 78% occurring only once. Input material: PBMCs. The source of these receptors is a man aged 35 to 55 in good health and CMV-seronegative. The CDR3 runs from the conserved cysteine through the conserved F or W. The order of the fields is V gene, D gene, clone size, J gene, CDR3 protein, CDR3 DNA. The D gene is left open where the match is weak. The listing skips clone size in some rows; elsewhere it reads once, few, many or a size class.

V: TRBV28; D: -; size: -; J: TRBJ2-3; CDR3: CASKEGGSTDTQYF; DNA: TGTGCCAGCAAGGAAGGCGGTAGCACAGATACGCAGTATTTT
V: TRBV7-6; D: -; size: few; J: TRBJ1-1; CDR3: CASSSLGGREAFF; DNA: TGTGCCAGCAGCTCCCTAGGGGGAAGAGAAGCTTTCTTT
V: TRBV7-3; D: TRBD2; size: -; J: TRBJ2-1; CDR3: CASSLTAGTSKDEQFF; DNA: TGTGCCAGCAGCTTAACTGCTGGGACTAGCAAGGATGAGCAGTTCTTC
V: TRBV7-2; D: TRBD2; size: -; J: TRBJ2-1; CDR3: CASSPRLAGDVTYNEQFF; DNA: TGTGCCAGCAGCCCGAGACTAGCGGGGGACGTAACCTACAATGAGCAGTTCTTC
V: TRBV6-5; D: TRBD2; size: many; J: TRBJ2-7; CDR3: CASSYSPGGPYEQYF; DNA: TGTGCCAGCAGTTACTCACCGGGGGGGCCCTACGAGCAGTACTTC
V: TRBV7-2; D: -; size: -; J: TRBJ1-1; CDR3: CASSKHQDSNTEAFF; DNA: TGTGCCAGCAGCAAACACCAGGACAGTAACACTGAAGCTTTCTTT
V: TRBV5-1; D: TRBD1; size: -; J: TRBJ1-1; CDR3: CASSSRQGNTEAFF; DNA: TGCGCCAGCAGCTCCCGACAGGGTAACACTGAAGCTTTCTTT
V: TRBV5-1; D: -; size: medium-sized; J: TRBJ2-5; CDR3: CASSLWGVQETQYF; DNA: TGCGCCAGCAGCTTGTGGGGGGTTCAAGAGACCCAGTACTTC
V: TRBV10-2; D: TRBD1; size: -; J: TRBJ1-5; CDR3: CASREAGGPGPQHF; DNA: TGCGCCAGCAGGGAGGCAGGGGGCCCCGGCCCCCAGCATTTT
V: TRBV7-8; D: -; size: -; J: TRBJ2-3; CDR3: CASSPERGDTQYF; DNA: TGTGCCAGCAGCCCCGAGAGAGGGGATACGCAGTATTTT
V: TRBV15; D: -; size: -; J: TRBJ2-1; CDR3: CATKTESSYNEQFF; DNA: TGTGCCACTAAGACAGAAAGCTCCTACAATGAGCAGTTCTTC
V: TRBV21-1; D: -; size: few; J: TRBJ2-1; CDR3: CASSYFSGRARNSYNEQFF; DNA: TGTGCCAGCAGCTACTTTAGCGGGAGGGCCCGAAACTCCTACAATGAGCAGTTCTTC
V: TRBV25-1; D: TRBD1; size: -; J: TRBJ2-1; CDR3: CASSGQGSVNEQFF; DNA: TGTGCCAGCAGTGGACAGGGGTCGGTCAATGAGCAGTTCTTC
V: TRBV11-2; D: TRBD1; size: -; J: TRBJ2-5; CDR3: CASSPGQGEIQETQYF; DNA: TGTGCCAGCAGCCCGGGACAGGGGGAAATACAAGAGACCCAGTACTTC
V: TRBV5-5; D: -; size: -; J: TRBJ2-5; CDR3: CASSLFITGGNSETQYF; DNA: TGTGCCAGCAGCTTGTTTATTACTGGGGGGAACTCAGAGACCCAGTACTTC
V: TRBV12-5; D: -; size: -; J: TRBJ1-1; CDR3: CASGLTPGITEAFF; DNA: TGTGCTAGTGGTTTGACCCCAGGGATAACTGAAGCTTTCTTT
V: TRBV5-5; D: TRBD2; size: -; J: TRBJ2-5; CDR3: CASSLGGRGGGRETQYF; DNA: TGTGCCAGCAGCTTGGGCGGGCGCGGGGGGGGCCGGGAGACCCAGTACTTC
V: TRBV11-1; D: TRBD2; size: -; J: TRBJ2-7; CDR3: CASSPPGTSAYEQYF; DNA: TGTGCCAGCAGCCCCCCGGGGACTAGTGCTTACGAGCAGTACTTC
V: TRBV27; D: -; size: -; J: TRBJ2-7; CDR3: CATSQGGGQYF; DNA: TGTGCCACGTCTCAGGGAGGGGGTCAGTACTTC